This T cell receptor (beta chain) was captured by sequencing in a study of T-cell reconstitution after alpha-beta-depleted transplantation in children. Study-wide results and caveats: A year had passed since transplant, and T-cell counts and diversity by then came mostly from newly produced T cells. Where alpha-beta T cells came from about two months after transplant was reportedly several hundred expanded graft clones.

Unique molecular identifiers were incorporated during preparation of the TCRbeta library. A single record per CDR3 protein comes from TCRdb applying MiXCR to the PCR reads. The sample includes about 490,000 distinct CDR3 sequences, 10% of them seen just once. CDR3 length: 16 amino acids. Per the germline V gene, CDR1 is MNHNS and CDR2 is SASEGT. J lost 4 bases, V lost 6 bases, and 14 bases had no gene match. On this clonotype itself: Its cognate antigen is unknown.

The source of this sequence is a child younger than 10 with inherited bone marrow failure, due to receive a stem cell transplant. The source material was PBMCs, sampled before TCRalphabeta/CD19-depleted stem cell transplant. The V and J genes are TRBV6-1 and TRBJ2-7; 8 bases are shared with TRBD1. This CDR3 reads CASREHPGQGRYEQYF. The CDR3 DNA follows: TGTGCCAGCAGGGAACACCCTGGACAGGGTAGATACGAGCAGTACTTC.